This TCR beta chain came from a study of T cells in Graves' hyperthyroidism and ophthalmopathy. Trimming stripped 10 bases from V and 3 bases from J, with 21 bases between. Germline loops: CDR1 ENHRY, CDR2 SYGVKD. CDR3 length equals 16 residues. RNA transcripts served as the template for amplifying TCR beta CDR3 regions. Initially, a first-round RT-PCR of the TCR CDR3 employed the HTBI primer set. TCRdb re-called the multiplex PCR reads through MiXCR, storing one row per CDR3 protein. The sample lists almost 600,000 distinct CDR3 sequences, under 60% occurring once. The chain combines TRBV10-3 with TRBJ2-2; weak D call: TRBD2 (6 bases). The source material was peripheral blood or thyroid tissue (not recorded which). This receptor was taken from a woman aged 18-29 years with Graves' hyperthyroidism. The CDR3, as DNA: TGTGCCAGTAATACGGGACTCCAAGATTACACCGGGGAGCTGTTTTTT. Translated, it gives CASNTGLQDYTGELFF.